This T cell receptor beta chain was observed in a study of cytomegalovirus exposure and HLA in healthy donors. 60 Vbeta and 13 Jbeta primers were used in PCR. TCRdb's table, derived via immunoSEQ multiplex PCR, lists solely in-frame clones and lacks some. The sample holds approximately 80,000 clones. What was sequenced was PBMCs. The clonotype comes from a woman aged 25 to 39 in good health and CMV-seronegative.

As DNA, the CDR3 is TGTGCCAGCAGTTTCGCAGGGGCGGCGAACACTGAAGCTTTCTTT. As protein: CASSFAGAANTEAFF. The genes are TRBV27 and TRBJ1-1, with D possibly being TRBD1 (6 bases). Trimming took off 3 bases at V and 1 base at J, with 12 bases between the two ends. This CDR3 region has 15 residues. The V gene's germline CDR1 is MNHEY and CDR2 SMNVEV (reference sequence).